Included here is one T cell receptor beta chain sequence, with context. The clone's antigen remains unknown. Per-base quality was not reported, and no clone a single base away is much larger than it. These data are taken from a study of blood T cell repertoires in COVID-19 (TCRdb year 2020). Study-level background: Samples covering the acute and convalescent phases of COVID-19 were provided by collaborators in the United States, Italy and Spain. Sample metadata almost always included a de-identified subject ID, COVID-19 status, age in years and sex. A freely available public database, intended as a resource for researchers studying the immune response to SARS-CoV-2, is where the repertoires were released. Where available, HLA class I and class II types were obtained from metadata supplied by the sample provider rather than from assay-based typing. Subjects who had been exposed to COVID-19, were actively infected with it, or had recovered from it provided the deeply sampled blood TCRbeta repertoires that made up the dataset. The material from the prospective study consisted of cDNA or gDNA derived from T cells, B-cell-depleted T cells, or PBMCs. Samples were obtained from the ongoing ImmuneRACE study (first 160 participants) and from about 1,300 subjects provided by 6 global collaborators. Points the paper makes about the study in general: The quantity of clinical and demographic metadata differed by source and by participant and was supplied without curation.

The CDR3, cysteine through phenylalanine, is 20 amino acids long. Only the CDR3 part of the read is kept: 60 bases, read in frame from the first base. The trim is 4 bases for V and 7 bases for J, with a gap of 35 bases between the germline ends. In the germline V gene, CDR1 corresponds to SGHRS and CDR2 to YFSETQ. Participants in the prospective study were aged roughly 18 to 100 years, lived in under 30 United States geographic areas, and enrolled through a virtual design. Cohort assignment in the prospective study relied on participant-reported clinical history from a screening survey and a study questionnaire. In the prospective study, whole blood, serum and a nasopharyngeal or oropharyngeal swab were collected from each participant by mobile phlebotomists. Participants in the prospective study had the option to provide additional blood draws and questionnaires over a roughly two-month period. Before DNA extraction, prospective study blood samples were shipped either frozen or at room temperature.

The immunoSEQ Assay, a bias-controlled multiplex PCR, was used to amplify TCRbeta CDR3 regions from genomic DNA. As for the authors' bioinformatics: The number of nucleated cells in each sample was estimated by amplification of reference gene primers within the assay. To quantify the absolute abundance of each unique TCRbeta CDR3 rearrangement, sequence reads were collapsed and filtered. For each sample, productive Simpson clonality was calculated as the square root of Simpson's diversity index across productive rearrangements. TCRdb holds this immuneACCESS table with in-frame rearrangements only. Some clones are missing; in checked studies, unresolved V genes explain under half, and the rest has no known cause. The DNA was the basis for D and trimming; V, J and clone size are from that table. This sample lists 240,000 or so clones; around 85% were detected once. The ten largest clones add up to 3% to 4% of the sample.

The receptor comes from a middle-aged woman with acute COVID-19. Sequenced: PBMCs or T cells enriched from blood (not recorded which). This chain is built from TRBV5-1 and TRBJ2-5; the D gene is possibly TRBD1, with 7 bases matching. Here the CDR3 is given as CASSHRQGNSKLGEAGTQYF. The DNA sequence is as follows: TGCGCCAGCAGCCACAGACAGGGCAATTCCAAACTAGGGGAGGCGGGGACCCAGTACTTC.